This TCR beta chain was retrieved from a study of identical twins. TCRdb independently ran MiXCR on the 5' RACE reads; one entry per CDR3 protein. The table includes about 900,000 distinct CDR3 sequences, approximately 13% detected once. Germline V CDR1 and CDR2: MNHEY, SVGEGT. The CDR3 length is 15 residues. Trimming stripped 2 bases from V and 3 bases from J, with 13 bases between. The same data also went into a second study, on yellow fever vaccine responses in identical twins.

This chain joins TRBV6-2 or TRBV6-3 and TRBJ2-5; D unclear. Sequences were obtained from PBMCs. The source is a woman aged 18 to 35 in good health. CDR3 DNA sequence: TGTGCCAGCAGTTACGCCGGCCGGACCAAAGAGACCCAGTACTTC. Translated: CASSYAGRTKETQYF.